This TCR beta chain came from a study of T cells after yellow fever vaccination (dated by TCRdb to between 2018 and 2021). Background for the entire study: The SMART-Seq v4 Ultra Low Input RNA kit was used to prepare libraries from fractions with low cell numbers. To follow T-cell clones before and after both primary and booster YFV17D yellow fever vaccination, bulk TCR alpha and beta repertoires underwent longitudinal sequencing. Two healthy male donors, one aged 18 to 30 and one aged 30 to 40 years, made up the cohort. Blood was drawn at multiple timepoints before and after primary and secondary immunization, with bulk PBMC replicates and cell subsets isolated.

Explained via the paper, the treatment or condition label denotes: live attenuated yellow fever vaccine strain. A standard Ficoll-Paque protocol was used to isolate PBMCs from peripheral blood. CD4 and CD8 T-cell fractions were isolated with Dynabeads CD4 and CD8 positive selection kits. TriZol was used to extract RNA from bulk PBMCs, CD4 and CD8 fractions, and dextramer-positive and dextramer-negative fractions. As concerns this clonotype: Its antigen is not yet known. No base quality values were provided; no much bigger clone lies one nucleotide off.

What the research found in general, with its limitations: A small share of clonotypes occurred in both CD4 and CD8 compartments, likely arising from convergent recombination. The secondary T-cell response was weaker than the primary response but faster, peaking on day 5 instead of day 15. Most clones expanded after primary vaccination (around 96% of CD4 and approximately 90% of CD8) were re-detected after the booster, suggesting that broad memory maintenance occurred. Computational filtering was required because FACS-sorted repertoires could contain abundant contaminating clonotypes from the bulk population. Only a couple of donors were included in the study, so the extent to which the findings can be generalized is limited.

For sequencing, an Illumina NovaSeq 6000 was employed. TCR cDNA was synthesized by 5'RACE template switching, which introduced a universal primer site and unique molecular identifiers. Priming of cDNA synthesis was performed from both the TCR alpha and TCR beta constant segments. Libraries were amplified in two PCR steps, with sample barcodes and sequencing adapters added in the second step. Sequencing of libraries was done on Illumina HiSeq 2500 (2x100 bp) or NovaSeq (2x150 bp). The study's own analysis went as follows. MIGEC handled demultiplexing of reads and collapsing into UMI consensus sequences, while MiXCR performed V(D)J alignment. Using edgeR on replicate PBMC samples, clonotypes were called vaccine-responding if FDR was below 0.01 and the log2 fold change was above 5 up to day 15. Each bulk clonotype received a CD4 or CD8 identity based on whether the sequenced CD4 or CD8 repertoire contained that clonotype at higher abundance. Using fastp trimming at Q25 and MiXCR clonotype assembly, TCRdb reanalyzed the public sequencing data and kept in-frame beta chains. Each record represents a unique CDR3 protein, reported with the most common genes and DNA among its rows. For this entry, the V and J calls and clone size follow TCRdb and not the study's own pipeline. This sample lists 300,000 to 400,000 distinct CDR3 sequences; around 13% were detected once. Together, the top ten hold 3.2% of the sample.

There are 13 amino acids in the CDR3, from cysteine to phenylalanine inclusive. The only DNA kept is the CDR3, 39 bases in frame from the first base. The V and J ends are trimmed by 0 bases and 5 bases, leaving 5 bases between them. The germline V gene encodes CDR1 SEHNR and CDR2 FQNEAQ (reference sequence). Source: CD4+ T cells sorted from PBMCs, taken 15 days after the yellow fever booster vaccination. The receptor's source is a man between 18 and 35 years old who received the YFV17D yellow fever vaccine. The rearrangement combines TRBV7-9 with TRBJ2-1, with no confident D gene call. The sequenced DNA is TGTGCCAGCAGCTTAGCCTGGGACAATGAGCAGTTCTTC. It encodes CASSLAWDNEQFF.